This T cell receptor beta chain was recovered during a study of T cell changes during pregnancy in multiple sclerosis. The CDR3 spans 17 residues. CDR1 is LGHNA and CDR2 is YSLEER in the germline V gene. J gave up 5 bases and V 3 bases, and 12 bases lay outside the gene matches. The data were produced by immunoSEQ multiplex PCR, yet TCRdb's version contains in-frame clones alone and is incomplete. The data hold about 24,000 clones, with roughly 90% observed a single time. The TCR sequence derives from a female donor in good health, enrolled as a control in a pregnancy study. The gene calls are TRBV4-3 and TRBJ1-1; 10 positions agree with TRBD1. Sequences were derived from CD8+ T cells from peripheral blood mononuclear cells, sampled in the first trimester of pregnancy. The CDR3 loop is CASSQTGTGVEGTEAFF. Written as DNA, the CDR3 is TGCGCCAGCAGCCAGACGGGGACAGGGGTAGAAGGTACTGAAGCTTTCTTT.